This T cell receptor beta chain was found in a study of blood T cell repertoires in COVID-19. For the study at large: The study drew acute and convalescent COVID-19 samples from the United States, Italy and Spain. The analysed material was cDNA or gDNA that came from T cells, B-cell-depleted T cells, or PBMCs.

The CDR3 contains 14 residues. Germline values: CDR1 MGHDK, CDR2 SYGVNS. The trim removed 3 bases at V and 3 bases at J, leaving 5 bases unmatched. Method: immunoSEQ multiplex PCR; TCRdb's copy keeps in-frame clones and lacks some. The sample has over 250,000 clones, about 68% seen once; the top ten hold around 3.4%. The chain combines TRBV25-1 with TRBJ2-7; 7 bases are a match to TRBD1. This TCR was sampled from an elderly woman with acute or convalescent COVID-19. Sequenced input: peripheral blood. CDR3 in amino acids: CASSDAGGGYEQYF. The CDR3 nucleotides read TGTGCCAGCAGTGATGCAGGGGGTGGCTACGAGCAGTACTTC.